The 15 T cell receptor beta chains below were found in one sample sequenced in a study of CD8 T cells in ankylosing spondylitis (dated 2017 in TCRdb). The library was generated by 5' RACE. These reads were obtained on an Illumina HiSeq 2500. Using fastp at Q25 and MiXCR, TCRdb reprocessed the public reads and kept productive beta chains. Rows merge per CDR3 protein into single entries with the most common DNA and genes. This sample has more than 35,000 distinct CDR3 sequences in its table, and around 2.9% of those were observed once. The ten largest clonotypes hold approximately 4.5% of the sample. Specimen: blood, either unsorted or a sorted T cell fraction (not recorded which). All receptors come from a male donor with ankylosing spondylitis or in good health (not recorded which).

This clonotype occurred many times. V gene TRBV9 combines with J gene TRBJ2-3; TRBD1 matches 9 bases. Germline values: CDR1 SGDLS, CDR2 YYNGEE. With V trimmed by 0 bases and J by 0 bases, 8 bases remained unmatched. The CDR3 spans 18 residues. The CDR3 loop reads CASSVATGGQGSTDTQYF. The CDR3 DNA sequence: TGTGCCAGCAGCGTAGCTACAGGGGGACAGGGTAGCACAGATACGCAGTATTTT.

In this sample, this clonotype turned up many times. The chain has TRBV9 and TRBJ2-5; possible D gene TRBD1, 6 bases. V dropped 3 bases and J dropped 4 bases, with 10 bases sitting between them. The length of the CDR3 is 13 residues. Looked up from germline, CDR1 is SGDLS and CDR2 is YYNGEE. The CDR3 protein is CASSEQGGETQYF. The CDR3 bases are TGTGCCAGCAGCGAACAGGGTGGAGAGACCCAGTACTTC.

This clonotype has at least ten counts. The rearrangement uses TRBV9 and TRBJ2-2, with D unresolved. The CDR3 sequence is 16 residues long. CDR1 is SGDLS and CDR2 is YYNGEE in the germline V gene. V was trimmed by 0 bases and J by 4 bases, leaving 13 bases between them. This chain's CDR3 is CASSVAPSARTGELFF. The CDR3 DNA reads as TGTGCCAGCAGCGTAGCCCCCTCAGCACGCACCGGGGAGCTGTTTTTT.

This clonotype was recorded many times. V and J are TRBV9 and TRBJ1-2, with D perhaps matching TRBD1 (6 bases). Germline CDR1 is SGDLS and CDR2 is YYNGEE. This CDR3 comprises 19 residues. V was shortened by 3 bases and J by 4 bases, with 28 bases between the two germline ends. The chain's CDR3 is CASSEQRPIQGPRGYGYTF. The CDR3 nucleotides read TGTGCCAGCAGCGAACAGCGCCCTATCCAGGGTCCCAGGGGCTATGGCTACACCTTC.

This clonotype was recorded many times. CDR3 sequence: CASSATQGADTQYF. As DNA, the CDR3 is TGTGCCAGCAGCGCCACACAGGGGGCTGATACGCAGTATTTT. The rearrangement links TRBV9 to TRBJ2-3; 9 bases match TRBD1. The germline gives CDR1 SGDLS, CDR2 YYNGEE. V trimming: 3 bases; J trimming: 6 bases; junction bases outside the gene matches: 5. The CDR3 is made up of 14 amino acids.

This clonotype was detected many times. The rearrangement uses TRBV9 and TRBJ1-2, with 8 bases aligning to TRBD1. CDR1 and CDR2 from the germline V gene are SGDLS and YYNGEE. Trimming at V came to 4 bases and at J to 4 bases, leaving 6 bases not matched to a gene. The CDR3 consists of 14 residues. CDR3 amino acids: CASSPDRATYGYTF. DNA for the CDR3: TGTGCCAGCAGCCCGGACAGGGCCACCTATGGCTACACCTTC.

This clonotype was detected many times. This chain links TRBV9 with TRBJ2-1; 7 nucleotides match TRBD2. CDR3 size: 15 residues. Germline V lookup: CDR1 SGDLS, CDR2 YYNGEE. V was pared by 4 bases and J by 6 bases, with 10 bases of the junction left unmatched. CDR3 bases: TGTGCCAGCAGCAACGGACTAGATCCGATCAATGAGCAGTTCTTC. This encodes CASSNGLDPINEQFF. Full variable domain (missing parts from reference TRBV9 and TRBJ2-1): DSGVTQTPKHLITATGQRVTLRCSPRSGDLSVYWYQQSLDQGLQFLIQYYNGEERAKGNILERFSAQQFPDLHSELNLSSLELGDSALYFCASSNGLDPINEQFFGPGTRLTVL.

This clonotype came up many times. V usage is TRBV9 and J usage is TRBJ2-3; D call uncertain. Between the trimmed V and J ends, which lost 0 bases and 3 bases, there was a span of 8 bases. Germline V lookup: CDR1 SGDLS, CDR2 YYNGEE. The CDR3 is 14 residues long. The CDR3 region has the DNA TGTGCCAGCAGCGTAGATCGGGCGACAGATACGCAGTATTTT. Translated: CASSVDRATDTQYF.

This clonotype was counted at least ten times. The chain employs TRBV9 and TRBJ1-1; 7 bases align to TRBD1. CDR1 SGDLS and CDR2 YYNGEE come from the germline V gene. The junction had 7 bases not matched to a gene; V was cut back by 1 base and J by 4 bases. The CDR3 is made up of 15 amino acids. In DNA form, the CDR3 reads TGTGCCAGCAGCGTATCCCAGGGGGGTGGCACTGAAGCTTTCTTT. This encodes CASSVSQGGGTEAFF.

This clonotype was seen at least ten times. CDR3 in amino acids: CASSVGVPRQDTIYF. The CDR3, as DNA: TGTGCCAGCAGCGTAGGAGTACCGCGTCAGGACACCATATATTTT. This chain joins TRBV9 and TRBJ1-3; no definite D call. Between the trimmed V and J ends, which lost 0 bases and 8 bases, there was a span of 15 bases. The germline V gene encodes CDR1 SGDLS and CDR2 YYNGEE. The CDR3 covers 15 residues.

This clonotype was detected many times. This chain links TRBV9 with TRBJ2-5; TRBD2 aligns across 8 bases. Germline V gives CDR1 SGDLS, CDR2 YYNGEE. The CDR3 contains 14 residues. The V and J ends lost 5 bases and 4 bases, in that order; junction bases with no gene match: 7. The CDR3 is CASSLAGQGETQYF. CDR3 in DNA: TGTGCCAGCAGTTTAGCGGGGCAGGGAGAGACCCAGTACTTC.

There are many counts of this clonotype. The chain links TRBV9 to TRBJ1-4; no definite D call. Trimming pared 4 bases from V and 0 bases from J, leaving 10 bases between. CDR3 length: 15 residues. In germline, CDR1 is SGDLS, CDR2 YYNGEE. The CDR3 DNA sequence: TGTGCCAGCAGCCCCCGATTTGCAACTAATGAAAAACTGTTTTTT. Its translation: CASSPRFATNEKLFF.

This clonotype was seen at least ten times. As DNA, the CDR3 is TGTGCCAGCAGCGTAGCCCAGGCCCCCCTCTACGAGCAGTACTTC. Translated, it gives CASSVAQAPLYEQYF. This rearrangement joins TRBV9 to TRBJ2-7; D gene uncertain. This CDR3 spans 15 amino acids. Per germline, CDR1 SGDLS and CDR2 YYNGEE. Trimming shortened V by 0 bases and J by 3 bases, and 13 bases separated the two germline ends.

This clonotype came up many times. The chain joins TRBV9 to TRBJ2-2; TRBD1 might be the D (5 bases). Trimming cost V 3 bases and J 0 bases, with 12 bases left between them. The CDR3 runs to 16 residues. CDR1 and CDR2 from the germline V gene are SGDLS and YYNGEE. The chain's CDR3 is CASSEGIGANTGELFF. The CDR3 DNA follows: TGTGCCAGCAGCGAGGGGATAGGCGCGAACACCGGGGAGCTGTTTTTT.

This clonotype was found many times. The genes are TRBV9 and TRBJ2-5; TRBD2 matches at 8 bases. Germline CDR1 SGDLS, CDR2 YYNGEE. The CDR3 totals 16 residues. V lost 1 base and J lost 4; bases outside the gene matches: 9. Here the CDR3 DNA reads TGTGCCAGCAGCGTATCGGCCAGGCGGGGGGCAGAGACCCAGTACTTC. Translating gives CASSVSARRGAETQYF.